This T cell receptor (beta chain) is drawn from a study of blood T cell repertoires in COVID-19. About the study: Samples of COVID-19 (acute and convalescent) were obtained from the United States, Italy and Spain. PBMCs, B-cell-depleted T cells, or T cells were the source of the cDNA or gDNA that made up the material.

During active infection, Seattle patients enrolled and were then monitored through disease. Per the original data handling: Amplification of reference gene primers was used by the study to estimate nucleated cell counts. Assay used: immunoSEQ multiplex PCR; TCRdb lists only in-frame clones, some missing. The V and J calls and clone size come from that table; D and trimming were worked out from the DNA. The data show 250,000 to 300,000 clones, around nine tenths seen once. The specimen was peripheral blood. This clonotype originated in a woman between 25 and 40 years old with COVID-19, enrolled during active disease.

The CDR3 here is CASSGTGGVAEAFF. In DNA, the CDR3 is TGTGCCAGCAGCGGAACAGGGGGAGTGGCTGAAGCTTTCTTT. The chain employs TRBV5-6 and TRBJ1-1; 8 bases are shared with TRBD1. V lost 4 bases and J lost 6; bases outside the gene matches: 8. Germline lookup yields CDR1 SGHDT and CDR2 YYEEEE. The CDR3 has 14 amino acids.